The TCR beta chain under discussion was sequenced for a study of blood T cell repertoires in COVID-19. Whole-study context: Samples taken during acute and convalescent COVID-19 were collected in the United States, Italy and Spain.

The participants were between about 18 and 95 years old and came from some 23 US areas. Authors' processing steps: Researchers report that nucleated cell counts were estimated from reference gene primer amplification. Method: immunoSEQ multiplex PCR; TCRdb's copy keeps in-frame clones and lacks some. V and J calls and clone size are copied from that table; D and trimming were computed from the DNA. This sample has around 280,000 clones, with roughly 85% found just once. The CDR3 has 15 residues. Trimming at V came to 5 bases and at J to 2 bases, leaving 6 bases not matched to a gene. Germline V gives CDR1 LGHDT, CDR2 YNNKEL (reference sequence).

The receptor's source is a woman aged 40 to 50 who had recovered from COVID-19. The specimen sequenced was PBMCs or T cells enriched from blood (not recorded which). The chain recombines TRBV3-1 (or the pseudogene TRBV3-2) with TRBJ1-3; the match to TRBD1 covers 7 bases. DNA for the CDR3: TGTGCCAGCAGCTCCTACAGGGGCCCTGGAAACACCATATATTTT. Its translation: CASSSYRGPGNTIYF.